This TCR beta chain derives from a study of read filtering for tumor transcriptome and immune sequencing. Study results and limitations: This fraction held mixed bone marrow immune cells after CD138-negative sorting.

Deletions cut 7 bases from V and 13 bases from J, with 23 bases between. This CDR3 has 15 residues. Ten or more counts support this clonotype. The target antigen is unknown. Molecular barcoded adaptors covering alpha/delta and beta/gamma chains were used on approximately 400 ng RNA. Via MiXCR, TCRdb re-called the reads, giving one row per CDR3 protein. Here the sample spans over 50,000 distinct CDR3 sequences, 15% to 25% being singletons. This chain uses TRBV12-3 or TRBV12-4 with TRBJ1-6; weak D call: TRBD1 (5 bases). The receptor's source is a donor aged 40 or older with multiple myeloma. The sequenced sample consisted of a population of CD138-negative cells sorted from bone marrow. CDR3 sequence: CASTNSPGTRVPLHF. For the CDR3, the DNA is TGTGCCAGCACCAATTCCCCCGGGACTAGGGTCCCCCTCCACTTT.